The rows below give T cell receptor beta chains drawn from one sample of a study of blood T cell dynamics during melanoma immunotherapy. Here immunoSEQ multiplex PCR was the method, and the copy in TCRdb shows in-frame clones only, minus some. The top ten clones hold around 1.2% of a sample with about 8,500 clones, 81% of them seen once. This sample comprised blood, obtained from a patient treated with checkpoint blockade. The source is a human donor with melanoma. Each CDR3 is given with its conserved first and last residue. The order of the fields is D gene, clone size, V gene, J gene, CDR3 DNA, CDR3 protein. A D gene is named only where the DNA matches it firmly. Expanded clones get a size class; other rows say once, few or many, or leave the size out.

d_call: TRBD1; clone_size: .; v_call: TRBV6-1; j_call: TRBJ2-7; cdr3_nt: TGTGCCAGCGCCCTGGACAGGATTAGCTCCTACGAGCAGTACTTC; cdr3_aa: CASALDRISSYEQYF
d_call: .; clone_size: .; v_call: TRBV29-1; j_call: TRBJ1-1; cdr3_nt: TGCAGCGCTGACAGGAACACTGAAGCTTTCTTT; cdr3_aa: CSADRNTEAFF
d_call: TRBD2; clone_size: .; v_call: TRBV6-1; j_call: TRBJ2-2; cdr3_nt: TGTGCCAGCAGCCCTCTAGCGGTCGGGGAGCTGTTTTTT; cdr3_aa: CASSPLAVGELFF
d_call: TRBD1; clone_size: .; v_call: TRBV29-1; j_call: TRBJ1-2; cdr3_nt: TGCAGCGCCTTGACAGGGGCTGGCTACACCTTC; cdr3_aa: CSALTGAGYTF
d_call: .; clone_size: .; v_call: TRBV30; j_call: TRBJ1-2; cdr3_nt: TGTGCCTGGAGTGTGGGACGGTCGAACGGTGGCTACACCTTC; cdr3_aa: CAWSVGRSNGGYTF
d_call: .; clone_size: .; v_call: TRBV2; j_call: TRBJ2-1; cdr3_nt: TGTGCCAGCAAGGTGGGGCAGGGGTACAATGAGCAGTTCTTC; cdr3_aa: CASKVGQGYNEQFF
d_call: TRBD1; clone_size: .; v_call: TRBV7-2; j_call: TRBJ2-1; cdr3_nt: TGTGCCAGCAGCCCTACAGGGGGAACTTACAATGAGCAGTTCTTC; cdr3_aa: CASSPTGGTYNEQFF
d_call: TRBD2; clone_size: once; v_call: TRBV2; j_call: TRBJ2-5; cdr3_nt: TGTGCCAGCTTGTGGGGAACTAGCGGGGATCAAGAGACCCAGTACTTC; cdr3_aa: CASLWGTSGDQETQYF
d_call: TRBD2; clone_size: .; v_call: TRBV10-3; j_call: TRBJ2-3; cdr3_nt: TGTGCCATCAGTGGCCGGACTAGCGGGATTCTGACAGATACGCAGTATTTT; cdr3_aa: CAISGRTSGILTDTQYF
d_call: .; clone_size: once; v_call: TRBV7-3; j_call: TRBJ2-2; cdr3_nt: TGTGCCAGCAGCTTAGTTGGCTCGAACACCGGGGAGCTGTTTTTT; cdr3_aa: CASSLVGSNTGELFF
d_call: TRBD1; clone_size: once; v_call: TRBV28; j_call: TRBJ1-1; cdr3_nt: TGTGCCAGCAGTTCCCCCCCGGGACAGGGGATCGCTTTCTTT; cdr3_aa: CASSSPPGQGIAFF
d_call: .; clone_size: .; v_call: TRBV7-2; j_call: TRBJ2-5; cdr3_nt: TGTGCCAGCAGCTTACTAGCGAGTTGGGGCGGGGCCTTGGACTTC; cdr3_aa: CASSLLASWGGALDF
d_call: .; clone_size: once; v_call: TRBV5-8; j_call: TRBJ2-4; cdr3_nt: TGTGCCAGCAGCTCGAGATTGGCCAAAAACATTCAGTACTTC; cdr3_aa: CASSSRLAKNIQYF
d_call: TRBD1; clone_size: .; v_call: TRBV18; j_call: TRBJ2-7; cdr3_nt: TGTGCCAGCTCACCAACGGCAGGGGGCGACGAGCAGTACTTC; cdr3_aa: CASSPTAGGDEQYF
d_call: TRBD1; clone_size: .; v_call: TRBV5-1; j_call: TRBJ2-7; cdr3_nt: TGCGCCAGCAGCGCGAGGGACAGGGTCGACGAGCAGTACTTC; cdr3_aa: CASSARDRVDEQYF
d_call: .; clone_size: .; v_call: TRBV5-1; j_call: TRBJ2-1; cdr3_nt: TGCGCCAGCAGCTTGGGGGAGGCGGGCTACAATGAGCAGTTCTTC; cdr3_aa: CASSLGEAGYNEQFF
d_call: .; clone_size: .; v_call: TRBV5-1; j_call: TRBJ1-6; cdr3_nt: TGCGCCAGCAGGGGGACCGCTAATAATTCACCCCTCCACTTT; cdr3_aa: CASRGTANNSPLHF
d_call: .; clone_size: .; v_call: TRBV14; j_call: TRBJ2-6; cdr3_nt: TGTGCCAGCAGCTGGGGAACTGGGGCCAACGTCCTGACTTTC; cdr3_aa: CASSWGTGANVLTF
d_call: TRBD2; clone_size: once; v_call: TRBV5-4; j_call: TRBJ2-7; cdr3_nt: TGTGCCAGCAGCCCGAGACTAGCGACCTACGAGCAGTACTTC; cdr3_aa: CASSPRLATYEQYF
d_call: TRBD2; clone_size: .; v_call: TRBV6-4; j_call: TRBJ2-2; cdr3_nt: TGTGCCAGCAGTGAGCGAGCGGGGGAGACCGGGGAGCTGTTTTTT; cdr3_aa: CASSERAGETGELFF
d_call: .; clone_size: .; v_call: TRBV5-1; j_call: TRBJ1-4; cdr3_nt: TGCGCCAGCAGCACCAGGGGAACTAATGAAAAACTGTTTTTT; cdr3_aa: CASSTRGTNEKLFF
d_call: .; clone_size: .; v_call: TRBV7-2; j_call: TRBJ2-2; cdr3_nt: TGTGCCAGCAGCAAAACCGGGATCCACCCCGGGGAGCTGTTTTTT; cdr3_aa: CASSKTGIHPGELFF
d_call: TRBD1; clone_size: .; v_call: TRBV5-6; j_call: TRBJ1-5; cdr3_nt: TGTGCCAGCAGCCGCACTGGACAGGGTGACAATCAGCCCCAGCATTTT; cdr3_aa: CASSRTGQGDNQPQHF
d_call: .; clone_size: few; v_call: TRBV30; j_call: TRBJ1-4; cdr3_nt: TGTGCCTGGAGTGTAACCGCAGGAAGGCTGTTTTTT; cdr3_aa: CAWSVTAGRLFF
d_call: TRBD2; clone_size: .; v_call: TRBV30; j_call: TRBJ2-7; cdr3_nt: TGTGCCTGGAGTGTACGGGGGCTGGGACTAGATACCTACGAGCAGTACTTC; cdr3_aa: CAWSVRGLGLDTYEQYF
d_call: TRBD2; clone_size: .; v_call: TRBV5-1; j_call: TRBJ2-7; cdr3_nt: TGCGCCAGCAGCTTGCTAGCGGGGGGTTCCTACGAGCAGTACTTC; cdr3_aa: CASSLLAGGSYEQYF
d_call: .; clone_size: .; v_call: TRBV7-8; j_call: TRBJ2-3; cdr3_nt: TGTGCCAGCAGCTTACGGACAAGCGGAGGGGCAGATACGCAGTATTTT; cdr3_aa: CASSLRTSGGADTQYF
d_call: .; clone_size: .; v_call: TRBV4-3; j_call: TRBJ2-3; cdr3_nt: TGCGCCAGCAGCCAAGAGAATGGAAAGGGTTCAGATACGCAGTATTTT; cdr3_aa: CASSQENGKGSDTQYF
d_call: .; clone_size: once; v_call: TRBV28; j_call: TRBJ1-5; cdr3_nt: TGTGCCAGCAGTTTAAATCTCCTCAATCAGCCCCAGCATTTT; cdr3_aa: CASSLNLLNQPQHF
d_call: .; clone_size: .; v_call: TRBV11-2; j_call: TRBJ1-1; cdr3_nt: TGTGCCAGCAGCACCGGACGGGGAAATGAAGCTTTCTTT; cdr3_aa: CASSTGRGNEAFF
d_call: .; clone_size: .; v_call: TRBV19; j_call: TRBJ2-5; cdr3_nt: TGTGCCAGTAGTATAGGTGGGGGCTGGAAGACCCAGTACTTC; cdr3_aa: CASSIGGGWKTQYF
d_call: .; clone_size: once; v_call: TRBV27; j_call: TRBJ1-1; cdr3_nt: TGTGCCAGCAGTTTAGAGGGCAACACTGAAGCTTTCTTT; cdr3_aa: CASSLEGNTEAFF
d_call: TRBD1; clone_size: .; v_call: TRBV14; j_call: TRBJ2-7; cdr3_nt: TGTGCCAGCAGCCAAGAAGGCTTCGGGACAGGAGCTCTAATAGGCTACGAGCAGTACTTC; cdr3_aa: CASSQEGFGTGALIGYEQYF
d_call: TRBD2; clone_size: .; v_call: TRBV6-1; j_call: TRBJ2-2; cdr3_nt: TGTGCCAGCAGTGGACTAGCGGGAGGGACCGGGGAGCTGTTTTTT; cdr3_aa: CASSGLAGGTGELFF
d_call: .; clone_size: .; v_call: TRBV18; j_call: TRBJ2-3; cdr3_nt: TGTGCCAGCTCACCGGAAGGGGTATTCACAGATACGCAGTATTTT; cdr3_aa: CASSPEGVFTDTQYF
d_call: TRBD2; clone_size: .; v_call: TRBV5-1; j_call: TRBJ2-1; cdr3_nt: TGCGCCAGCAGCTTGGATAGCGGGAGGACGAGCGATGAGCAGTTCTTC; cdr3_aa: CASSLDSGRTSDEQFF